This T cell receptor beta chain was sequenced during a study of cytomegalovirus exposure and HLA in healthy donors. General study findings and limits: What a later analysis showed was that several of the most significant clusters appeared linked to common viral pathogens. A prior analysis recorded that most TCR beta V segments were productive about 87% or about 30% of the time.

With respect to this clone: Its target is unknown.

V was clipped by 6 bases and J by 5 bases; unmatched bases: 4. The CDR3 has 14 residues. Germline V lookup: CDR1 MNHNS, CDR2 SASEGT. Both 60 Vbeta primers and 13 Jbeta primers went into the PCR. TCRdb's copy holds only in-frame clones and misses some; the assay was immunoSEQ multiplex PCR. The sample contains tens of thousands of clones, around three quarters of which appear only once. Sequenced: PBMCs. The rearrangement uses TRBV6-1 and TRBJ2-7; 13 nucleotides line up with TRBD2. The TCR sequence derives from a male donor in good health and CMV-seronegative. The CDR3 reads CASRDGLAGDEQYF. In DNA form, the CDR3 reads TGTGCCAGCAGGGATGGACTAGCGGGAGACGAGCAGTACTTC.